The next 2 T cell receptor beta chains were all read from a single sample in a study of human T cells and chemical hapten exposure (TCRdb year 2021). To prepare the library, RACE was applied. Sequencing relied on a NextSeq 500. Through fastp at Q25 and MiXCR, TCRdb rebuilt clones from the public reads, retaining in-frame beta chains. Merged by CDR3 protein, the rows form single entries marked with the most common genes and DNA. This sample has roughly 120,000 distinct CDR3 sequences in its table, and around 8.3% of those were observed once. Jointly, the top ten make up around 2% of the sample. The sample's time point label is to be understood as: healthy volunteer bleed at 2 weeks. Total RNA was isolated from unfractionated whole blood collected in Tempus Blood RNA tubes. The sequencing input was whole blood. The receptors come from a male donor in good health. Some clones in this sample may be carry-over from other donors' samples.

Of note for this clonotype: A junction end diverges from the germline sequence, so it may reflect a read error. V gene TRBV20-1 combines with J gene TRBJ2-2; D call uncertain. The CDR3 runs to 14 residues. CDR1 is DFQATT, CDR2 SNEGSKA, per germline (reference sequence). The CDR3, as DNA: TGCAGTGCTAGAGGACACGTGAACGCCGGGGAGCTGTTTTTT. Translating it yields CSARGHVNAGELFF.

The chain has TRBV25-1 and TRBJ2-3; unclear D gene. The V gene's germline CDR1 is MGHDK and CDR2 SYGVNS. CDR3 length equals 17 residues. The ends were cut back, 1 base at V and 2 bases at J, with 16 bases in the middle. The CDR3 nucleotides read TGTGCCAGCAGTGAATCTATCTTGGGTGGAGCCACAGATACGCAGTATTTT. It translates to CASSESILGGATDTQYF. Together with reference TRBV25-1 and TRBJ2-3, the CDR3 gives the full variable domain: EADIYQTPRYLVIGTGKKITLECSQTMGHDKMYWYQQDPGMELHLIHYSYGVNSTEKGDLSSESTVSRIRTEHFPLTLESARPSHTSQYLCASSESILGGATDTQYFGPGTRLTVL.